These 3 T cell receptor beta chains were all obtained from the same sample, sequenced in a study of response to subunit inactivated influenza vaccine. TCRdb re-called the RT-PCR reads through MiXCR, storing one row per CDR3 protein. Of around 710,000 distinct CDR3 sequences listed, about 14% were seen once; the top ten hold 5.5% to 8%. This material consisted of PBMCs from blood, taken roughly 2 weeks before vaccination. The origin of the receptors is a man aged 50 to 59 who received an inactivated influenza vaccine.

This clonotype showed up just a few times. The chain carries TRBV3-1 and TRBJ2-3, with D hard to call. Germline loops: CDR1 LGHDT, CDR2 YNNKEL (reference sequence). Trimming stripped 0 bases from V and 4 bases from J, with 8 bases between. The CDR3 runs to 14 residues. CDR3 protein: CASSQDSPADTQYF. As DNA, the CDR3 is TGTGCCAGCAGCCAAGATTCGCCAGCAGATACGCAGTATTTT.

This clonotype has a handful of counts. This chain links TRBV20-1 with TRBJ1-1; D gene ambiguous. The V end lost 1 base, the J end lost 1 base, and 10 bases lay between the germline ends. Germline-derived CDR1 and CDR2 are DFQATT and SNEGSKA (reference sequence). CDR3 size: 14 residues. The CDR3 protein is CSARASGRNTEAFF. CDR3 coding DNA: TGCAGTGCTAGAGCAAGTGGACGGAACACTGAAGCTTTCTTT.

CDR3 nucleotide sequence: TGTGCCAGCAGCTGGGGACTCAATACTCGTGGCGACTGGGACAATGAGCAGTTCTTC. It encodes CASSWGLNTRGDWDNEQFF. The V gene is TRBV11-2, the J gene TRBJ2-1; a weak D match, TRBD2 (6 bases). V shed 4 bases and J shed 5 bases, with 27 bases lying between them. In germline, CDR1 is SGHAT, CDR2 FQNNGV. The length of the CDR3 is 19 residues.